This T cell receptor (beta chain) appears in the sequencing data of a study of OX40 agonist ivuxolimab in advanced cancers. At the level of the study: The eligibility criteria allowed prior anti-PD-1, anti-PD-L1 or anti-CTLA-4 therapy, and 40% had some.

V gave up 5 bases and J gave up 8 bases; unmatched junction bases: 8. The CDR3 runs to 13 residues. Germline-derived CDR1 and CDR2 are LNHDA and SQIVND (reference sequence). In regard to this clone: Its antigen is not identified.

Regarding the study as a whole: On average, CD8+ T cells showed a greater number of expanded clones than CD4+.

Data came from immunoSEQ multiplex PCR; TCRdb stores just in-frame clones and leaves some out. The table shows about 75,000 clones, with roughly nine tenths occurring only once. The source is an adult with an advanced solid tumor such as melanoma, head and neck, liver or kidney cancer. The chain combines TRBV19 with TRBJ1-2, with TRBD1 matching over 7 bases. The starting material was CD4+ or CD8+ T cells sorted from blood, obtained in a trial of the OX40 agonist ivuxolimab. CDR3 DNA: TGTGCCAGTAGTCCTCACAGGGGAAAGGGCTACACCTTC. Its protein is CASSPHRGKGYTF.